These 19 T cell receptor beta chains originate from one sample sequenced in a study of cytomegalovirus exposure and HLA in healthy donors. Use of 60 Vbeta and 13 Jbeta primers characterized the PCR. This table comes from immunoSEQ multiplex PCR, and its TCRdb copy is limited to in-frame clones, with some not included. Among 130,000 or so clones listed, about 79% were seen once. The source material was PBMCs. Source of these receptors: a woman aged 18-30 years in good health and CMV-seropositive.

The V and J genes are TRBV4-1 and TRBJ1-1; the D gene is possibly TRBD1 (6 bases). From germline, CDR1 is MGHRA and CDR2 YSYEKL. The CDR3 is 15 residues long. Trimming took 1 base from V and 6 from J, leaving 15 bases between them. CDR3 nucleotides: TGCGCCAGCAGCCAAGGTCAGGGGAGAGGGGCTGAAGCTTTCTTT. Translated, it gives CASSQGQGRGAEAFF.

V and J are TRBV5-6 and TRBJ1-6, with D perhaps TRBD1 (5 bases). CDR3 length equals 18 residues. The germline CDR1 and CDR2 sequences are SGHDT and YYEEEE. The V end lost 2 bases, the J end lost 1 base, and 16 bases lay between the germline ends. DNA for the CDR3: TGTGCCAGCAGCTTAAGGAGGGGCCTGGGGTCCTATAATTCACCCCTCCACTTT. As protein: CASSLRRGLGSYNSPLHF.

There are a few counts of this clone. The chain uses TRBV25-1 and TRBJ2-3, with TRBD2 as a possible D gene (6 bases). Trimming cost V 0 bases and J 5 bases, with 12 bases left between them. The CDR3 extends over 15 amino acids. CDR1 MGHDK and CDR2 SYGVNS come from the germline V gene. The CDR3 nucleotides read TGTGCCAGCAGTGAATATGGGGGGAACGAAGATACGCAGTATTTT. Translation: CASSEYGGNEDTQYF.

The CDR3, as DNA: TGTGCCAGCAGCTTAGGCGGAGCGAATCAGCCCCAGCATTTT. It is translated as CASSLGGANQPQHF. The rearrangement uses TRBV7-9 and TRBJ1-5; no clear D. Deletions cut 1 base from V and 4 bases from J, with 8 bases between. The CDR3 runs to 14 residues. In germline, CDR1 is SEHNR, CDR2 FQNEAQ (reference sequence).

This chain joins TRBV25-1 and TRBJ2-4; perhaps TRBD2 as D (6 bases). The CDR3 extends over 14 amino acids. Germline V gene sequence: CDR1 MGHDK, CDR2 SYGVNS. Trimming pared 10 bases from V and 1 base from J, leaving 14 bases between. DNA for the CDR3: TGTGCCAATTCGACTAGTTTGGCCAAAAACATTCAGTACTTC. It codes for CANSTSLAKNIQYF.

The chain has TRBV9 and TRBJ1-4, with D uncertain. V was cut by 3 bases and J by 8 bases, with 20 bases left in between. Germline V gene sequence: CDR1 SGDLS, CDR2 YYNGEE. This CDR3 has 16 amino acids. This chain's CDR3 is CASSESPAGWGEKLFF. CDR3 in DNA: TGTGCCAGCAGCGAGAGCCCAGCGGGATGGGGAGAAAAACTGTTTTTT.

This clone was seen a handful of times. Written as DNA, the CDR3 is TGTGCCAGCAGTGCGGACAGGGGCTCGGTAGAGACCCAGTACTTC. This codes for CASSADRGSVETQYF. The rearrangement links TRBV6-1 to TRBJ2-5; 9 positions match TRBD1. The V gene end was trimmed by 4 bases and the J gene end by 4 bases; junction bases not matched to a gene: 7. There are 15 residues in the CDR3. CDR1 is MNHNS and CDR2 is SASEGT in the germline V gene.

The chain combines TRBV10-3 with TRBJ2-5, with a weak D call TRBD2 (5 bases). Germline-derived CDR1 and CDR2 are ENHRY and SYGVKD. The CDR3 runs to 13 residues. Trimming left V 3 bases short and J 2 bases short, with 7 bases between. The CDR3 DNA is TGTGCCATCAGTGAAAGGGAGCAAGAGACCCAGTACTTC. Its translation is CAISEREQETQYF.

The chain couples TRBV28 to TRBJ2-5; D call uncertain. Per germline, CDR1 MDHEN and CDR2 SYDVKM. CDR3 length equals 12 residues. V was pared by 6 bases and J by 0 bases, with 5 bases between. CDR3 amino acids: CASRLNQETQYF. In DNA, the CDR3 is TGTGCCAGCAGACTCAACCAAGAGACCCAGTACTTC.

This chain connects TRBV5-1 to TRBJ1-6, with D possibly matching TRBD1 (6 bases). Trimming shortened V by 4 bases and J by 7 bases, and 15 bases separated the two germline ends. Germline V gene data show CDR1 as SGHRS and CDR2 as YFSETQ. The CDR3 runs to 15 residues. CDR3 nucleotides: TGCGCCAGCAGCCCTACCACAGGGTTCAATTCACCCCTCCACTTT. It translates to CASSPTTGFNSPLHF.

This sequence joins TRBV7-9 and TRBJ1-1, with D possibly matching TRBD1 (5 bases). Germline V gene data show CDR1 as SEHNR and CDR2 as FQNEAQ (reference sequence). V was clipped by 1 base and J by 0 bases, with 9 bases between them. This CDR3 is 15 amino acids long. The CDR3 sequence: CASSLGWTLNTEAFF. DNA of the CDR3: TGTGCCAGCAGCTTAGGTTGGACATTGAACACTGAAGCTTTCTTT.

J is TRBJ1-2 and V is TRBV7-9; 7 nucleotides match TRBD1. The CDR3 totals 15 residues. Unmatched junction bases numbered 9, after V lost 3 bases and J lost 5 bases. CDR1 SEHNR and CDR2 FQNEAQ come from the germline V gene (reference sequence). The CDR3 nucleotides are TGTGCCAGCAGCTTGGCTCCAGGGGGGAGGTATGGCTACACCTTC. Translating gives CASSLAPGGRYGYTF.

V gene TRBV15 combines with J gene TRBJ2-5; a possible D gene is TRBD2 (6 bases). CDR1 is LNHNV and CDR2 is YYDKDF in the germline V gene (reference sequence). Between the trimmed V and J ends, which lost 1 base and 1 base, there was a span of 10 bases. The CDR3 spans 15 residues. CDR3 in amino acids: CATSRVGGIQETQYF. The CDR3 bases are TGTGCCACCAGCAGAGTTGGGGGGATCCAAGAGACCCAGTACTTC. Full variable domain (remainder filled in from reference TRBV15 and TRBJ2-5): DAMVIQNPRYQVTQFGKPVTLSCSQTLNHNVMYWYQQKSSQAPKLLFHYYDKDFNNEADTPDNFQSRRPNTSFCFLDIRSPGLGDTAMYLCATSRVGGIQETQYFGPGTRLLVL.

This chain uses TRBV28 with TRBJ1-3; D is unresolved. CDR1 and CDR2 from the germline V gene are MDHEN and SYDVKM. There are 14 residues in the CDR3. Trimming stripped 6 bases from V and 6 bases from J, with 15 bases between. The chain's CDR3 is CASSPTKIINTIYF. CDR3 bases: TGTGCCAGCAGCCCTACCAAGATTATAAACACCATATATTTT.

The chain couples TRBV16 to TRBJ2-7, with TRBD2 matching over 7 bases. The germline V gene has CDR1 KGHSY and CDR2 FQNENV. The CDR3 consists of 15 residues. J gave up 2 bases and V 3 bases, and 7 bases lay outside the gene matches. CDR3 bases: TGTGCCAGCAGCCACCCCCGGGGGGAGACCTACGAGCAGTACTTC. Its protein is CASSHPRGETYEQYF.

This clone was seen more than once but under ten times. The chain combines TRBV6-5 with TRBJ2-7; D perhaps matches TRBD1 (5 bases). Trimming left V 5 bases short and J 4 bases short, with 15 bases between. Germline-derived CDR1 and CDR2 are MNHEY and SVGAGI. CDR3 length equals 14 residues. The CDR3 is CASSGAVVAYEQYF. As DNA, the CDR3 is TGTGCCAGCAGTGGGGCGGTGGTGGCTTACGAGCAGTACTTC.

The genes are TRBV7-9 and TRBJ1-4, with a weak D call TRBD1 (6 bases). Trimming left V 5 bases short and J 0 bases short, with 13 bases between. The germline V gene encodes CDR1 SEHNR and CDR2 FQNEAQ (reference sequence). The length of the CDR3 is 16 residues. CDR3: CASSPGQPATNEKLFF. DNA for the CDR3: TGTGCCAGCAGCCCAGGACAGCCTGCAACTAATGAAAAACTGTTTTTT. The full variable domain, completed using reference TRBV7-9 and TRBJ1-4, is DTGVSQNPRHKITKRGQNVTFRCDPISEHNRLYWYRQTLGQGPEFLTYFQNEAQLEKSRLLSDRFSAERPKGSFSTLEIQRTEQGDSAMYLCASSPGQPATNEKLFFGSGTQLSVL.

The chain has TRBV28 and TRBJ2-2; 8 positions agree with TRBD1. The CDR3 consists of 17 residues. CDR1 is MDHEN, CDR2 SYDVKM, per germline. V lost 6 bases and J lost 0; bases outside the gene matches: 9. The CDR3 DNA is TGTGCCAGCAGCTTAGTTACAGGGGGATCGAACACCGGGGAGCTGTTTTTT. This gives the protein CASSLVTGGSNTGELFF.

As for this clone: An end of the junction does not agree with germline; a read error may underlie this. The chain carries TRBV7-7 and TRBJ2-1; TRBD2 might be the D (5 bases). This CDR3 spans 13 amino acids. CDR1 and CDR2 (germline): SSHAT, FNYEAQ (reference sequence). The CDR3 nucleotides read TGTGCTAGCAGCTTAGGTCGGGATAATGAGCAGTTCTTC. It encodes CASSLGRDNEQFF.